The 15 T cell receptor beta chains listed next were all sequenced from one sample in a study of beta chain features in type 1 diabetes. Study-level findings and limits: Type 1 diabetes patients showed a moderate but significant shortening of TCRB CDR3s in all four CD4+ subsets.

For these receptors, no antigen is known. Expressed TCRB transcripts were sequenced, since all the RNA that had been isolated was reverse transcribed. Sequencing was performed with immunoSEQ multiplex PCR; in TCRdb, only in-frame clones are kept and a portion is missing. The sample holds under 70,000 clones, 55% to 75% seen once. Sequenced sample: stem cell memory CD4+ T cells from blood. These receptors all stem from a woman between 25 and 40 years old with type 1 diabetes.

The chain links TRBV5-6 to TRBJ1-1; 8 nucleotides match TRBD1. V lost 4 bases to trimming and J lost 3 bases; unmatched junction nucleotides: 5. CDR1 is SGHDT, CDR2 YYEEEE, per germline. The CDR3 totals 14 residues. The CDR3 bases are TGTGCCAGCAGCGGGCGGACAGGGCACACTGAAGCTTTCTTT. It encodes CASSGRTGHTEAFF.

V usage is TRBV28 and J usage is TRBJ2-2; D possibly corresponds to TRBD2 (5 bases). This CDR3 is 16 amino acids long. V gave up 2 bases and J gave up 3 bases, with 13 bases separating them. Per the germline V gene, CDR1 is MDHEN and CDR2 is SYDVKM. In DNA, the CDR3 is TGTGCCAGCAGTTTAGTCAGTGGACTCCACACCGGGGAGCTGTTTTTT. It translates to CASSLVSGLHTGELFF.

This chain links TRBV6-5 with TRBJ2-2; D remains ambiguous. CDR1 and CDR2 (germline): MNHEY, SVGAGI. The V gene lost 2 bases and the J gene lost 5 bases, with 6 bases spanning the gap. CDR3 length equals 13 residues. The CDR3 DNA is TGTGCCAGCAGTTACCCCAGTACCGGGGAGCTGTTTTTT. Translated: CASSYPSTGELFF.

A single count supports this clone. CDR3 DNA: TGCGCCAGCAGCTTCGACAGCTACGAGCAGTACTTC. Residues: CASSFDSYEQYF. The V and J genes are TRBV5-1 and TRBJ2-7, with D perhaps TRBD1 (5 bases). CDR3 size: 12 residues. Germline values: CDR1 SGHRS, CDR2 YFSETQ. V shed 2 bases and J shed 3 bases, with 6 bases lying between them.

CDR3 amino acids: CASSPSGTGDNQPQHF. CDR3 nucleotides: TGTGCCAGTAGTCCCTCCGGGACAGGGGACAATCAGCCCCAGCATTTT. The chain links TRBV19 to TRBJ1-5; 10 bases map to TRBD1. V trimming: 5 bases; J trimming: 3 bases; junction bases outside the gene matches: 7. Germline values: CDR1 LNHDA, CDR2 SQIVND (reference sequence). CDR3 length: 16 residues.

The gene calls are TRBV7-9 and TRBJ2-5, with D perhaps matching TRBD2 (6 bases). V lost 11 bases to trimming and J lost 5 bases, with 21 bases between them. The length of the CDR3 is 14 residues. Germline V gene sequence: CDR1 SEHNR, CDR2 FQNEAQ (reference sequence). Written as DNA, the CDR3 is TGTGCCTCTGGGGGGTCATCCTGGGTGGAGACCCAGTACTTC. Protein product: CASGGSSWVETQYF.

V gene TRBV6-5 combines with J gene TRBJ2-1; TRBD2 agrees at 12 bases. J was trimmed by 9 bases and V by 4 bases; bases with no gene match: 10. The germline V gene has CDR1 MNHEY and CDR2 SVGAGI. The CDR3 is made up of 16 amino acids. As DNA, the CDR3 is TGTGCCAGCAGTTCCCTGACTAGCGGGAGTAGGAGTGAGCAGTTCTTC. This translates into CASSSLTSGSRSEQFF.

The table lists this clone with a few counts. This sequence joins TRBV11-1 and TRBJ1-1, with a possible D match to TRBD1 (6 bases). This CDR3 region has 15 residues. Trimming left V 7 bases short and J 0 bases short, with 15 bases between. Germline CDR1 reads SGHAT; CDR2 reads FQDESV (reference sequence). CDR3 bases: TGTGCCAGCACCCAGCCACCAGGGGTGAACACTGAAGCTTTCTTT. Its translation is CASTQPPGVNTEAFF.

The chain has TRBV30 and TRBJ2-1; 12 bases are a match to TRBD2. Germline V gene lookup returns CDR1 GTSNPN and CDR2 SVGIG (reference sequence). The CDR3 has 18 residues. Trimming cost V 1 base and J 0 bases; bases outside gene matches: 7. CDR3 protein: CAWSGGLAGVSSYNEQFF. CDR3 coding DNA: TGTGCCTGGAGTGGGGGACTAGCGGGCGTGAGCTCCTACAATGAGCAGTTCTTC.

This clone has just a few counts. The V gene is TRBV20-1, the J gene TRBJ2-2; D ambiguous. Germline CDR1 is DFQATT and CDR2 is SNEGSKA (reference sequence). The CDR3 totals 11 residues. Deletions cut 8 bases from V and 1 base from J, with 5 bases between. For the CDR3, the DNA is TGCAGTACAAGGAACACCGGGGAGCTGTTTTTT. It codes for CSTRNTGELFF.

The CDR3 nucleotides read TGTGCCAGCAGTGACGCCGGGACAGGGATGTATGGCTACACCTTC. This encodes CASSDAGTGMYGYTF. The chain has TRBV6-4 and TRBJ1-2; the match to TRBD1 covers 9 bases. V shed 2 bases and J 5 bases; nucleotides not matched to a gene: 6. The CDR3 loop spans 15 amino acids. Germline CDR1 MRHNA, CDR2 SNTAGT.

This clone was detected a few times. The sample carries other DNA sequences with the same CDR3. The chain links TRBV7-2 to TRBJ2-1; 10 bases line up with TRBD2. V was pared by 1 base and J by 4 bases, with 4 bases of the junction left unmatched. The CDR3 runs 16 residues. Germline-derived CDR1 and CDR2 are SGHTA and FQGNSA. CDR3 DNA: TGTGCCAGCAGCTTAGAAGCTAGCGGGAGTTACAATGAGCAGTTCTTC. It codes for CASSLEASGSYNEQFF.

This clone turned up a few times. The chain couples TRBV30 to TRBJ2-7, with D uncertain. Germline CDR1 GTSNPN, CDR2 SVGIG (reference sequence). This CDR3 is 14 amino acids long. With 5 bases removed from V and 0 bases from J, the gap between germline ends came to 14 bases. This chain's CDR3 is CAWQDAPSSYEQYF. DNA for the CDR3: TGTGCCTGGCAGGATGCCCCAAGCTCCTACGAGCAGTACTTC.

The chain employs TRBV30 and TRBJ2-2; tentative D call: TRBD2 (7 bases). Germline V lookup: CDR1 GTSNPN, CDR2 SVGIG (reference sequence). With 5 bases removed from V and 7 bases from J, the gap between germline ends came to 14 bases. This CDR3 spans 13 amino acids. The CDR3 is CAWESGGGGELFF. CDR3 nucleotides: TGTGCCTGGGAGTCGGGGGGCGGCGGGGAGCTGTTTTTT.

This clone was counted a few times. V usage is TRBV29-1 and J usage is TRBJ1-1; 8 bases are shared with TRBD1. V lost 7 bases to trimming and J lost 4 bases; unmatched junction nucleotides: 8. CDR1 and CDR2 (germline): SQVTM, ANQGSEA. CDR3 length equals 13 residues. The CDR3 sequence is CSAQTGATTEAFF. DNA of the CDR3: TGCAGCGCCCAGACAGGGGCGACCACTGAAGCTTTCTTT.